The T cell receptor beta chain under discussion was sequenced for a study of OX40 agonist ivuxolimab in advanced cancers. Study context: The patients got ivuxolimab, which is an agonistic anti-OX40 (CD134) antibody. Whole-study results and caveats: Some of the lowest clonal expansion was seen in partial responders at 0.1-3.0 mg/kg.

Autoimmune disease history or systemic immunosuppression meant exclusion. Germline V gives CDR1 SGHRS, CDR2 YFSETQ. After removal of 3 bases from V and 5 bases from J, the junction contained 9 bases not matched to a gene. The length of the CDR3 is 16 residues. This clone was detected a few times. The antigen is not known. Profiled with immunoSEQ multiplex PCR; TCRdb holds only in-frame clones, not every one. The repertoire consists of some 44,000 clones, with approximately 83% occurring once and the leading ten covering over 0.35%. The source was CD4+ or CD8+ T cells sorted from blood, collected in a trial of the OX40 agonist ivuxolimab. The rearrangement joins TRBV5-1 to TRBJ2-5; 11 bases map to TRBD2. The clonotype originates from an adult with an advanced solid tumor such as melanoma, head and neck, liver or kidney cancer. CDR3 sequence reads: CASSSLIAGGRETQYF. The DNA for the CDR3 is TGCGCCAGCAGCTCCCTGATAGCGGGGGGGCGGGAGACCCAGTACTTC. Using reference TRBV5-1 and TRBJ2-5 for the parts outside the CDR3, the full variable domain is KAGVTQTPRYLIKTRGQQVTLSCSPISGHRSVSWYQQTPGQGLQFLFEYFSETQRNKGNFPGRFSGRQFSNSRSEMNVSTLELGDSALYLCASSSLIAGGRETQYFGPGTRLLVL.